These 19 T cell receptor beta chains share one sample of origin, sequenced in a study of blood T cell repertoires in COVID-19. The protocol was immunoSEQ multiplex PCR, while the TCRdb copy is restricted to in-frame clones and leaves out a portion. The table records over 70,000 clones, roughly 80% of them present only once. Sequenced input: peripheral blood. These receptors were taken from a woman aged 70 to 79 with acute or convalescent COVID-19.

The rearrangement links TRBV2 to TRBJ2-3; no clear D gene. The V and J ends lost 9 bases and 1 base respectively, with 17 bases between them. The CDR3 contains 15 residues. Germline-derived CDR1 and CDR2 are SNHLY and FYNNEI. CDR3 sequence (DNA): TGTGCCAGTCCCTCGCGGAGTTGGGGCACAGATACGCAGTATTTT. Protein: CASPSRSWGTDTQYF.

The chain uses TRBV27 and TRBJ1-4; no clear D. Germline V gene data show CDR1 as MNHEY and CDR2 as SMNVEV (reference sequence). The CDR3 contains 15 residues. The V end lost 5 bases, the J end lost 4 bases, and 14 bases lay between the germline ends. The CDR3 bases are TGTGCCAGCAGTCGAAGCGGGGTCCTTAATGAAAAACTGTTTTTT. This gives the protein CASSRSGVLNEKLFF.

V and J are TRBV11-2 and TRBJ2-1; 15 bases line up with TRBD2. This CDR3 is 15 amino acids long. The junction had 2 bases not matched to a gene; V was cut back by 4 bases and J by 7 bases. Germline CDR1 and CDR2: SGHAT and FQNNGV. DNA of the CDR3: TGTGCCAGCAGCTCCGGGACTAGCGGGAGGAATGAGCAGTTCTTC. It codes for CASSSGTSGRNEQFF. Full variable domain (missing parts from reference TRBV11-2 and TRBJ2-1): EAGVAQSPRYKIIEKRQSVAFWCNPISGHATLYWYQQILGQGPKLLIQFQNNGVVDDSQLPKDRFSAERLKGVDSTLKIQPAKLEDSAVYLCASSSGTSGRNEQFFGPGTRLTVL.

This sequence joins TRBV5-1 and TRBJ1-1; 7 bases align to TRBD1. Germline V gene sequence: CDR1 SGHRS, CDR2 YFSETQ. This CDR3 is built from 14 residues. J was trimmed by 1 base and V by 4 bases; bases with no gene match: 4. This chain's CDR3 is CASSVGQQNTEAFF. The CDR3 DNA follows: TGCGCCAGCAGCGTGGGACAGCAGAACACTGAAGCTTTCTTT.

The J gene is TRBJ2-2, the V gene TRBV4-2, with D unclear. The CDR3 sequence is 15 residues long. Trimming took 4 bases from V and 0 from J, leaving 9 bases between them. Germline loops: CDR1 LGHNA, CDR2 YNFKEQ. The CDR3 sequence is CASSPRLANTGELFF. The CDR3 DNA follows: TGTGCCAGCAGCCCCCGGCTAGCGAACACCGGGGAGCTGTTTTTT.

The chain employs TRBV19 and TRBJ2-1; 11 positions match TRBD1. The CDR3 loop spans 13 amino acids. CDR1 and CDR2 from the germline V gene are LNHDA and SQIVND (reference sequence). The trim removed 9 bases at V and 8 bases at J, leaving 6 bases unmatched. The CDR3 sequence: CASMDRGRDEQFF. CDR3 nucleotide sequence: TGTGCCAGCATGGACAGGGGGCGAGATGAGCAGTTCTTC. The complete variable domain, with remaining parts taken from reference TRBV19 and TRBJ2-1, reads DGGITQSPKYLFRKEGQNVTLSCEQNLNHDAMYWYRQDPGQGLRLIYYSQIVNDFQKGDIAEGYSVSREKKESFPLTVTSAQKNPTAFYLCASMDRGRDEQFFGPGTRLTVL.

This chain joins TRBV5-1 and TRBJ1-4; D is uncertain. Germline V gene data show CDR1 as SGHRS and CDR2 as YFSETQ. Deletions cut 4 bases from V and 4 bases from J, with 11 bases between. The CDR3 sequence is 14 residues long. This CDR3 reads CASSLRGINEKLFF. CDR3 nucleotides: TGCGCCAGCAGCCTCCGGGGAATTAATGAAAAACTGTTTTTT. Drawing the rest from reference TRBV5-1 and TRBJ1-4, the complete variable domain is KAGVTQTPRYLIKTRGQQVTLSCSPISGHRSVSWYQQTPGQGLQFLFEYFSETQRNKGNFPGRFSGRQFSNSRSEMNVSTLELGDSALYLCASSLRGINEKLFFGSGTQLSVL.

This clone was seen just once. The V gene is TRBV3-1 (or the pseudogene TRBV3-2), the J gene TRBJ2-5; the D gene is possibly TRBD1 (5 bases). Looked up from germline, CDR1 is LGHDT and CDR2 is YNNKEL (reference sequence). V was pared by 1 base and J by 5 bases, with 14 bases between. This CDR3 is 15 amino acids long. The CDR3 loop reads CASSQGQRRSETQYF. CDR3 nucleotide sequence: TGTGCCAGCAGCCAAGGACAGCGCAGGTCGGAGACCCAGTACTTC.

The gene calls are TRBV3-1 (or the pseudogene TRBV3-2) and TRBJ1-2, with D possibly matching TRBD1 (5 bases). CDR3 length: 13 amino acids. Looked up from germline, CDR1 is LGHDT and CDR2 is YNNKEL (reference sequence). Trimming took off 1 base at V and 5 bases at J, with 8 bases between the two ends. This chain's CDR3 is CASSQAGEYGYTF. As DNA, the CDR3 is TGTGCCAGCAGCCAAGCGGGGGAATATGGCTACACCTTC.

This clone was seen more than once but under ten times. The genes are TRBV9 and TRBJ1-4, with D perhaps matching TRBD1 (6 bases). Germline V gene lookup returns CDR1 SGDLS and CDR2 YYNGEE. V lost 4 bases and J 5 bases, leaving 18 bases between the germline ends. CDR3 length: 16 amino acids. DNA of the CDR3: TGTGCCAGCAGCCTCAGGGGAGGGCAGCAAAATGAAAAACTGTTTTTT. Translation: CASSLRGGQQNEKLFF.

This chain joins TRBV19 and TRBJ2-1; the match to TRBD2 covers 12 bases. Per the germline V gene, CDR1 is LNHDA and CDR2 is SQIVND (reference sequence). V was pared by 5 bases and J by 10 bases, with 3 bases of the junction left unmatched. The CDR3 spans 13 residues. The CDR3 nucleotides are TGTGCCAGTAGTCCCCTAGCGGGAGGGGAGCAGTTCTTC. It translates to CASSPLAGGEQFF.

CDR3 DNA: TGTGCCAGCAGTCCCCGGACAGGGGAGGGAGAAAAACTGTTTTTT. Translation: CASSPRTGEGEKLFF. The J gene is TRBJ1-4, the V gene TRBV27, with 9 bases that match TRBD1. The ends lost 5 bases at V and 8 bases at J; junction bases unmatched: 9. The CDR3 sequence is 15 residues long. Germline-derived CDR1 and CDR2 are MNHEY and SMNVEV (reference sequence). The whole variable domain, filled in from reference TRBV27 and TRBJ1-4, reads EAQVTQNPRYLITVTGKKLTVTCSQNMNHEYMSWYRQDPGLGLRQIYYSMNVEVTDKGDVPEGYKVSRKEKRNFPLILESPSPNQTSLYFCASSPRTGEGEKLFFGSGTQLSVL.

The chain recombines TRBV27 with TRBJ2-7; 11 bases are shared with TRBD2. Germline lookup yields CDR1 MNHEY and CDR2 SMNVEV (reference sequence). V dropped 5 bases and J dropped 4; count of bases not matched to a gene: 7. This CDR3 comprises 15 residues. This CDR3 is CASSLIAGGLYEQYF. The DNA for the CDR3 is TGTGCCAGCAGTCTTATAGCGGGGGGGCTGTACGAGCAGTACTTC.

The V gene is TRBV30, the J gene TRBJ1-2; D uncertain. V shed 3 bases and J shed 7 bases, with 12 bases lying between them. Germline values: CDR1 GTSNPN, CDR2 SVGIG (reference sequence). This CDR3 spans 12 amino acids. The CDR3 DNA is TGTGCCTGGAGCCCAAACAGCTCTGGCTACACCTTC. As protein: CAWSPNSSGYTF.

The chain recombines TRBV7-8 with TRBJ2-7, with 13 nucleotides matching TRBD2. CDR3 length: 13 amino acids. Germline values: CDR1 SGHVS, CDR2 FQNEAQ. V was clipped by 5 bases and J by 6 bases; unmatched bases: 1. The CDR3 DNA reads TGTGCCAGCAGCCGGACTAGCGGGAGCGAGCAGTACTTC. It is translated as CASSRTSGSEQYF.

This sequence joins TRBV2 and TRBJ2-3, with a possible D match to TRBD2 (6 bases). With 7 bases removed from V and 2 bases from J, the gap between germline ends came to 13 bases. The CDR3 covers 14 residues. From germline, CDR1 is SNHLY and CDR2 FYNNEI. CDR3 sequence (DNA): TGTGCCAGCAACTGGGACTCGCTCACAGATACGCAGTATTTT. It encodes CASNWDSLTDTQYF.

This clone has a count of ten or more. CDR3 loop: CASSIDLQAYEQYF. The CDR3 DNA follows: TGTGCCAGTAGTATAGATCTACAGGCCTACGAGCAGTACTTC. This chain uses TRBV19 with TRBJ2-7; tentative D call: TRBD1 (5 bases). CDR1 LNHDA and CDR2 SQIVND come from the germline V gene (reference sequence). The length of the CDR3 is 14 residues. V was cut by 0 bases and J by 2 bases, with 8 bases left in between.

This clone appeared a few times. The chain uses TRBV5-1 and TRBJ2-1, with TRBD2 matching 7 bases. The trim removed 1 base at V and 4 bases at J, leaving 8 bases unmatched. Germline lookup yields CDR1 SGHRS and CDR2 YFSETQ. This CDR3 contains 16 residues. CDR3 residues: CASSLRPSGRYNEQFF. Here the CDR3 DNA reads TGCGCCAGCAGCTTGAGGCCTAGCGGACGATACAATGAGCAGTTCTTC. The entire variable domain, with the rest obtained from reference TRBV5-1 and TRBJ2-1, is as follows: KAGVTQTPRYLIKTRGQQVTLSCSPISGHRSVSWYQQTPGQGLQFLFEYFSETQRNKGNFPGRFSGRQFSNSRSEMNVSTLELGDSALYLCASSLRPSGRYNEQFFGPGTRLTVL.

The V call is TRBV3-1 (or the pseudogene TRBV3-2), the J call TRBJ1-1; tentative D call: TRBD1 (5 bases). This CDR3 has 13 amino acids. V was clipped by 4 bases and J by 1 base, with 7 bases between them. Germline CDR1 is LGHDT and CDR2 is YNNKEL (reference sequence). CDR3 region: CASSRTTNTEAFF. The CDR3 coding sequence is TGTGCCAGCAGCCGGACAACGAACACTGAAGCTTTCTTT.